This TCR beta chain was documented in a study of T-cell memory formation after mild COVID-19. About the research overall: Among the donors, TCR clusters were largely specific to each donor.

Points from the study as a whole: That cross-reactive memory joined was suggested by some responding clones appearing in pre-infection memory.

About this clonotype itself: Its target is not known.

TCR alpha and TCR beta cDNA libraries with sample barcodes and UMIs came from 5'RACE using constant-segment primers. TCRdb analysed the 5' RACE reads with MiXCR anew, one entry per CDR3 protein. The sample yields about 110,000 distinct CDR3 sequences, roughly a sixth seen once. CDR1 is SNHLY, CDR2 FYNNEI, per germline. The length of the CDR3 is 17 residues. Trimming shortened V by 6 bases and J by 4 bases, and 23 bases separated the two germline ends. The chain joins TRBV2 to TRBJ2-3; D gene unclear. The specimen sequenced was PBMCs or a T cell subset sorted from them (not recorded which). This clonotype was sampled from a man between 18 and 29 years old who had mild COVID-19 (a few samples of this study predate the infection). Cell type and time point are not known. The CDR3 region is CASRILADPSEADTQYF. CDR3 sequence (DNA): TGTGCCAGCAGGATTCTTGCGGACCCATCCGAGGCAGATACGCAGTATTTT. Looking up the rest from reference TRBV2 and TRBJ2-3 gives the full variable domain: EPEVTQTPSHQVTQMGQEVILRCVPISNHLYFYWYRQILGQKVEFLVSFYNNEISEKSEIFDDQFSVERPDGSNFTLKIRSTKLEDSAMYFCASRILADPSEADTQYFGPGTRLTVL.